The clone carrying this T cell receptor beta chain appeared a single time. Clones were read by immunoSEQ multiplex PCR, and TCRdb kept only the in-frame ones, dropping some. Of almost 2,000 clones listed, 85% are singletons. The sample originates from a study of PD-1 blockade in classical Hodgkin lymphoma. Documented time point: cycle 4 day 1 (C4D1), after 5 to 7 weeks of nivolumab. Autologous stem cell transplantation was followed by relapse in every patient, and brentuximab vedotin exposure varied. It was by magnetic negative selection that CD4+ T cells were purified from thawed PBMCs. This sequence originates from a human donor with classical Hodgkin lymphoma. The starting material was CD4+ T cells from blood, obtained before the fourth cycle of nivolumab.

CDR3: CATSRDGGNTEAFF. DNA of the CDR3: TGTGCCACCAGCAGAGATGGAGGGAACACTGAAGCTTTCTTT. The V gene is TRBV15, the J gene TRBJ1-1; D not certain. The germline V and J ends were trimmed by 0 bases and 1 base, with 6 bases remaining between them. The CDR3 length is 14 residues. Germline CDR1 and CDR2: LNHNV and YYDKDF (reference sequence). The full variable domain, completed using reference TRBV15 and TRBJ1-1, is DAMVIQNPRYQVTQFGKPVTLSCSQTLNHNVMYWYQQKSSQAPKLLFHYYDKDFNNEADTPDNFQSRRPNTSFCFLDIRSPGLGDTAMYLCATSRDGGNTEAFFGQGTRLTVV.